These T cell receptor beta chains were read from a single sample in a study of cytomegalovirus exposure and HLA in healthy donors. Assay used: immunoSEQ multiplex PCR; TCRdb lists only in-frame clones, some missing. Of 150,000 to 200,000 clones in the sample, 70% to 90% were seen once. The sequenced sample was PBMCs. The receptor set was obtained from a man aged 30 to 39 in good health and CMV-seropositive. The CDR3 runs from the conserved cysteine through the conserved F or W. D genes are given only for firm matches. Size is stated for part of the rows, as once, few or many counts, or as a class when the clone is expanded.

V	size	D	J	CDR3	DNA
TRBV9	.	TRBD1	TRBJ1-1	CASSIGTGGLRTEAFF	TGTGCCAGCAGCATCGGGACAGGGGGCTTGCGCACTGAAGCTTTCTTT
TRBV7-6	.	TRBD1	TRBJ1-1	CASSLLTGQVHIREAFF	TGTGCCAGCAGCTTACTCACTGGACAGGTTCATATTCGGGAAGCTTTCTTT
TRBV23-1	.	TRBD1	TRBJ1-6	CASSQNRGTKYSPLHF	TGCGCCAGCAGTCAGAACAGGGGGACCAAGTATTCACCCCTCCACTTT
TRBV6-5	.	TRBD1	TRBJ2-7	CASSRRQGAYEQYF	TGTGCCAGCAGCAGGCGACAGGGGGCCTACGAGCAGTACTTC
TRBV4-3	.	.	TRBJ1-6	CASSQGVDARKSPLHF	TGCGCCAGCAGCCAAGGAGTTGATGCGAGGAAATCACCCCTCCACTTT
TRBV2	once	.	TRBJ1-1	CASSEGGSLGLNTEAFF	TGTGCCAGCAGTGAGGGGGGAAGTTTGGGGTTGAACACTGAAGCTTTCTTT
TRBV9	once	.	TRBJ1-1	CASSAHPGGAEAFF	TGTGCCAGCAGCGCCCACCCGGGGGGGGCTGAAGCTTTCTTT
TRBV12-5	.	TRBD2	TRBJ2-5	CASGFPSGSLQETQYF	TGTGCTAGTGGTTTCCCTAGCGGGAGCCTACAAGAGACCCAGTACTTC
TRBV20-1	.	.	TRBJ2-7	CSASRDEQYF	TGCAGTGCTAGTCGGGACGAGCAGTACTTC
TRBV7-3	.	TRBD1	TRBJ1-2	CASSGPGTGLYGYTF	TGTGCCAGCAGCGGCCCCGGGACAGGTCTTTATGGCTACACCTTC
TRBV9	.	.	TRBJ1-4	CASSVSGATNEKLFF	TGTGCCAGCAGCGTCAGCGGTGCAACTAATGAAAAACTGTTTTTT
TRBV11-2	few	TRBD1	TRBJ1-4	CASRLGQANEKLFF	TGTGCCAGCAGGCTGGGACAGGCTAATGAAAAACTGTTTTTT
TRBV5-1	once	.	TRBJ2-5	CASSLGEQGIQETQYF	TGCGCCAGCAGCTTAGGGGAACAGGGAATCCAAGAGACCCAGTACTTC
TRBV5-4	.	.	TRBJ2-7	CASSSGHGLSEQYF	TGTGCCAGCAGTTCGGGACACGGACTTTCTGAGCAGTACTTC
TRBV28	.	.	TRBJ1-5	CASSPTGRGVGNQPQHF	TGTGCCAGCAGCCCTACCGGCAGGGGAGTAGGCAATCAGCCCCAGCATTTT
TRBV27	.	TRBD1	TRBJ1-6	CASSSTGFYSPLHF	TGTGCCAGCAGTTCGACAGGGTTCTATTCACCCCTCCACTTT
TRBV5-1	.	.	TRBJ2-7	CASSPLTGTEYEQYF	TGCGCCAGCAGCCCTTTGACAGGTACCGAGTACGAGCAGTACTTC
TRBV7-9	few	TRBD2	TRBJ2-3	CASSVRLAGSTDTQYF	TGTGCCAGCAGCGTAAGACTAGCGGGGAGCACAGATACGCAGTATTTT
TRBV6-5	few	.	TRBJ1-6	CATSWRQGNSPLHF	TGTGCCACCAGTTGGCGGCAGGGGAATTCACCCCTCCACTTT
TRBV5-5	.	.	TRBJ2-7	CASSLVAAYEQYF	TGTGCCAGCAGCTTGGTGGCAGCCTACGAGCAGTACTTC
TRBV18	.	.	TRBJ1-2	CASSPRGGANYGYTF	TGTGCCAGCTCCCCAAGGGGTGGGGCTAACTATGGCTACACCTTC
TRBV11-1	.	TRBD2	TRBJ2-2	CASSLGGAGGPTGELFF	TGTGCCAGCAGCTTAGGGGGAGCGGGGGGGCCGACCGGGGAGCTGTTTTTT
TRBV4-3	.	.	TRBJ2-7	CASSQDREGVGSYEQYF	TGCGCCAGCAGCCAAGATCGCGAGGGGGTTGGCTCCTACGAGCAGTACTTC
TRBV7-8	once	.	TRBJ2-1	CASSPLGAHYEQFF	TGTGCCAGCAGCCCGTTAGGGGCTCACTATGAGCAGTTCTTC
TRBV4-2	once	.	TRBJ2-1	CASSQVLRGSYNEQFF	TGTGCCAGCAGCCAAGTGCTCCGGGGTTCCTACAATGAGCAGTTCTTC
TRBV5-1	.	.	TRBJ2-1	CASSPGGSSYNEQFF	TGCGCCAGCAGCCCGGGTGGGAGCTCCTACAATGAGCAGTTCTTC
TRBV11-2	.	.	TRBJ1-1	CASSLAAEGSEAFF	TGTGCCAGCAGCTTAGCCGCAGAGGGCTCGGAAGCTTTCTTT
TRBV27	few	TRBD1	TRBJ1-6	CAAGTAKYSYNSPLHF	TGTGCAGCCGGGACAGCTAAATACTCCTATAATTCACCCCTCCACTTT
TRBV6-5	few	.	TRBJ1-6	CASRQYDSPLHF	TGTGCCAGCAGACAGTACGATTCACCCCTCCACTTT
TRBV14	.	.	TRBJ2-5	CASSPGAVAQYF	TGTGCCAGCAGCCCCGGAGCGGTGGCCCAGTACTTC
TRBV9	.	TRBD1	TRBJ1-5	CASSVGTGVQPQHF	TGTGCCAGCAGCGTAGGGACAGGGGTTCAGCCCCAGCATTTT
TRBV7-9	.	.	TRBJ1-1	CASSLAVEGEAFF	TGTGCCAGCAGCTTAGCGGTGGAGGGTGAAGCTTTCTTT
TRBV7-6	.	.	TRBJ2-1	CASSLFSTTYNEQFF	TGTGCCAGCAGCTTATTTTCCACAACCTACAATGAGCAGTTCTTC
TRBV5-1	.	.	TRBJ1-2	CASSLVQGGYGYTF	TGCGCCAGCAGCTTGGTGCAGGGTGGTTATGGCTACACCTTC
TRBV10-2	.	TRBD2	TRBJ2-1	CASKGGGSYNEQFF	TGCGCCAGCAAAGGCGGGGGGAGCTACAATGAGCAGTTCTTC
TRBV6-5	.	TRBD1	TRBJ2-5	CASSYGDRPETQYF	TGTGCCAGCAGTTACGGGGACAGGCCAGAGACCCAGTACTTC
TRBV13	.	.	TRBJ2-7	CASSPIGGPYEQYF	TGTGCCAGCAGCCCAATCGGGGGGCCCTACGAGCAGTACTTC
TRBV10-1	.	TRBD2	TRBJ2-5	CATCGERGGFDEEETQYF	TGCGCCACCTGTGGTGAGCGGGGGGGCTTCGACGAAGAAGAGACCCAGTACTTC
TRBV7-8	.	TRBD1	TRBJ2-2	CASSFQGDFGGELFF	TGTGCCAGCAGCTTCCAGGGGGATTTCGGCGGGGAGCTGTTTTTT
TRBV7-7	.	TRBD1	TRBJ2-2	CAVPRGQGDTGELFF	TGTGCCGTCCCCCGAGGACAGGGGGACACCGGGGAGCTGTTTTTT
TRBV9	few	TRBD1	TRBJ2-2	CASSAQGVSTGELFF	TGTGCCAGCAGCGCACAGGGGGTGAGCACCGGGGAGCTGTTTTTT
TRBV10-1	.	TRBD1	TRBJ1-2	CASSGDRDYGYTF	TGCGCCAGCAGTGGGGACAGGGACTACGGCTACACCTTC
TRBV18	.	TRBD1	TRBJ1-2	CASSPDRGLYYGYTF	TGTGCCAGCTCACCCGACAGGGGGCTTTACTATGGCTACACCTTC
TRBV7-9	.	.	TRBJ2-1	CASSPPGGAYNEQFF	TGTGCCAGCAGCCCCCCGGGGGGCGCCTACAATGAGCAGTTCTTC
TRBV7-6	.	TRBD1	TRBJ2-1	CASSGQGAGVYNEQFF	TGTGCCAGCAGCGGACAGGGGGCCGGGGTCTACAATGAGCAGTTCTTC
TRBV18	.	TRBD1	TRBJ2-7	CASSPGQMRSYEQYF	TGTGCCAGCTCTCCGGGACAGATGCGGTCCTACGAGCAGTACTTC
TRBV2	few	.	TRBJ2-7	CASRTGGRYEQYF	TGTGCCAGCAGAACGGGGGGCCGGTACGAGCAGTACTTC
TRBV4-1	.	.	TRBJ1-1	CASSPLTSVNTEAFF	TGCGCCAGCAGCCCCCTGACATCGGTCAACACTGAAGCTTTCTTT
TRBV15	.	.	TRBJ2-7	CATSKERGGRVEYF	TGTGCCACCAGCAAAGAAAGGGGGGGCAGGGTGGAGTACTTC
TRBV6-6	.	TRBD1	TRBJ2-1	CASEGQGNNEQFF	TGTGCCAGCGAGGGACAGGGGAACAATGAGCAGTTCTTC
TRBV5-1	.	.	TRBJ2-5	CASSPPGGSSAETQYF	TGCGCCAGCAGCCCCCCAGGGGGGTCGAGCGCTGAGACCCAGTACTTC
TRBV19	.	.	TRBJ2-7	CATLQGYEQYF	TGTGCCACCCTACAGGGCTACGAGCAGTACTTC
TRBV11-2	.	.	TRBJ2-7	CASSAYRVSYEQYF	TGTGCCAGCAGCGCCTACAGGGTTTCCTACGAGCAGTACTTC
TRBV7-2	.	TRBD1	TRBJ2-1	CASWVGQGSNEQFF	TGTGCCAGCTGGGTCGGACAGGGATCCAATGAGCAGTTCTTC
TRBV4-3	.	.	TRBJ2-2	CASSQVRWGDTGELFF	TGCGCCAGCAGCCAAGTTCGCTGGGGGGACACCGGGGAGCTGTTTTTT
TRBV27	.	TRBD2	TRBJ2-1	CASSPTSGRVGYNEQFF	TGTGCCAGCAGTCCCACCTCGGGGAGGGTGGGATACAATGAGCAGTTCTTC
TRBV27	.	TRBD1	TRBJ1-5	CASSLQGYSGQPQHF	TGTGCCAGCAGTCTACAGGGGTATTCGGGTCAGCCCCAGCATTTT
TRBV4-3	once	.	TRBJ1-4	CASSQGTGTNEKLFF	TGCGCCAGCAGCCAAGGTACAGGGACTAATGAAAAACTGTTTTTT
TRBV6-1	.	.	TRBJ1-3	CASSDRWGNTIYF	TGTGCCAGCAGTGACCGGTGGGGAAACACCATATATTTT
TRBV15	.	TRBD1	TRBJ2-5	CATSREGDRGPLYF	TGTGCCACCAGCAGAGAAGGGGACAGGGGGCCTTTGTACTTC